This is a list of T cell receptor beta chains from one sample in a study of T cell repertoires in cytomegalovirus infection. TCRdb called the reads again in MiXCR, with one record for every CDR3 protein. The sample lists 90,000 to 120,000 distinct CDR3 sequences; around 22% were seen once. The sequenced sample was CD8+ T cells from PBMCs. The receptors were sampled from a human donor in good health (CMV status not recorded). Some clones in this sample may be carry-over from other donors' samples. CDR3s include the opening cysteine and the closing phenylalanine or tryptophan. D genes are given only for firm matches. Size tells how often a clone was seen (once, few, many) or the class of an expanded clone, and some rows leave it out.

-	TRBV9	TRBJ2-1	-	CASSEGPFNEQFF	TGTGCCAGCAGCGAGGGACCCTTCAATGAGCAGTTCTTC
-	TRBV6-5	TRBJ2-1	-	CASSYPGGAGYEQFF	TGTGCCAGCAGTTACCCAGGGGGGGCCGGCTATGAGCAGTTCTTC
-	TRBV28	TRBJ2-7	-	CASSTTRDQFYEQYF	TGTGCCAGCAGCACCACCCGGGACCAATTCTACGAGCAGTACTTC
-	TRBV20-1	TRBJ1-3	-	CSARDQKTWGSGNTIYF	TGCAGTGCTAGAGATCAAAAAACGTGGGGCTCTGGAAACACCATATATTTT
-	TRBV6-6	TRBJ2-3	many	CASSYWDTDTQYF	TGTGCCAGCAGTTACTGGGATACAGATACGCAGTATTTT
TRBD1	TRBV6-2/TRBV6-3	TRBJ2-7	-	CASRDPGQGRHEQYF	TGTGCCAGCAGAGACCCGGGACAGGGGAGGCACGAGCAGTACTTC
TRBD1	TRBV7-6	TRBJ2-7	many	CASSSGTGGPYEQYF	TGTGCCAGCAGCTCTGGAACAGGGGGTCCTTACGAGCAGTACTTC
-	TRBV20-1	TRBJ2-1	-	CSASGSPFSYNEQFF	TGCAGTGCTAGCGGGAGTCCTTTCTCCTACAATGAGCAGTTCTTC
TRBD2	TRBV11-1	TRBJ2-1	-	CASALAGGRSYNEQFF	TGTGCCAGCGCGCTAGCGGGGGGCCGCTCCTACAATGAGCAGTTCTTC
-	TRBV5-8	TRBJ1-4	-	CASSLQDGTNEKLFF	TGTGCCAGCAGCTTACAAGACGGGACTAATGAAAAACTGTTTTTT
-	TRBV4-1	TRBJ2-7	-	CASSQESWDEQYF	TGCGCCAGCAGCCAAGAATCCTGGGACGAGCAGTACTTC
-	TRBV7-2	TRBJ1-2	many	CASSLEIGNGYTF	TGTGCCAGCAGCTTAGAGATAGGGAATGGCTACACCTTC
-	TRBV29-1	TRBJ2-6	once	CSVFQGVSSGANVLTF	TGCAGCGTATTCCAGGGCGTGAGCTCTGGGGCCAACGTCCTGACTTTC
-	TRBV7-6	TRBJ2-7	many	CASSPDTSYEQYF	TGTGCCAGCAGCCCGGACACATCCTACGAGCAGTACTTC
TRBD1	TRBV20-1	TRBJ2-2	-	CSAKGAGTGELFF	TGCAGTGCTAAGGGGGCGGGCACCGGGGAGCTGTTTTTT
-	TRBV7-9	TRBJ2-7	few	CASSWISGEQYF	TGTGCCAGCAGCTGGATATCGGGGGAGCAGTACTTC
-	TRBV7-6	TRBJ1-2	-	CASSLEAGANYGYTF	TGTGCCAGCAGCTTAGAGGCAGGGGCCAACTATGGCTACACCTTC
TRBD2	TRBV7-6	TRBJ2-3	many	CASTPTSGRVTDTQYF	TGTGCCAGCACCCCAACTAGCGGGAGAGTGACAGATACGCAGTATTTT
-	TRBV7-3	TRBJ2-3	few	CASSLSGGNTDTQYF	TGTGCCAGCAGCTTGTCGGGGGGCAACACAGATACGCAGTATTTT
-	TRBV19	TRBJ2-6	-	CASSPYLHGANVLTF	TGTGCCAGTAGTCCATATCTTCATGGGGCCAACGTCCTGACTTTC
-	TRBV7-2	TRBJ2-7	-	CASSHDSDRRYEQYF	TGTGCCAGCAGCCATGACAGCGATAGACGTTACGAGCAGTACTTC
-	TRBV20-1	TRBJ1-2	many	CSAKPTNYGYTF	TGCAGTGCTAAACCTACTAACTATGGCTACACCTTC